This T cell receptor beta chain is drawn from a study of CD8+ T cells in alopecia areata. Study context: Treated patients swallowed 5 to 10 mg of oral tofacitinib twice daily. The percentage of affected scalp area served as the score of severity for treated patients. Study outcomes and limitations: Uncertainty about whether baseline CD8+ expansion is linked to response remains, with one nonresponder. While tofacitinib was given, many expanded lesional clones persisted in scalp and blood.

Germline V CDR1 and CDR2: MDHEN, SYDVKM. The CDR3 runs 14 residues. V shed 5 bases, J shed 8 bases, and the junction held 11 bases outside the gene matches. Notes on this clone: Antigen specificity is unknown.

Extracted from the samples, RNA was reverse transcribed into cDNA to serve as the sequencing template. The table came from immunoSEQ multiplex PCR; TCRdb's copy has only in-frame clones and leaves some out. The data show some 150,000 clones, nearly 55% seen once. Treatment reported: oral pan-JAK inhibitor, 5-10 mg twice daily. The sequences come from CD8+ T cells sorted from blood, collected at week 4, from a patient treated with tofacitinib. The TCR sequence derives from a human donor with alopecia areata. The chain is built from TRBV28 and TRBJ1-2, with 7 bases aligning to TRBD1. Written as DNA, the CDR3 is TGTGCCAGCAGTCCGCGGATTAGGGGGCGGGGCTACACCTTC. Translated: CASSPRIRGRGYTF.